Listed here are 9 T cell receptor beta chains from one sample, sequenced in a study of blood T cell repertoires in COVID-19. Sequenced by immunoSEQ multiplex PCR; TCRdb stores in-frame clones only, minus some. The data show fewer than 150,000 clones, 80% to 90% seen once. The sequenced sample was peripheral blood. The receptors here all came from a woman aged 45-60 years with active or convalescent COVID-19.

The rearrangement links TRBV19 to TRBJ2-4; 9 bases are a match to TRBD1. CDR1 is LNHDA, CDR2 SQIVND, per germline (reference sequence). This CDR3 spans 13 amino acids. J was trimmed by 7 bases and V by 4 bases; bases with no gene match: 2. The CDR3 DNA is TGTGCCAGTAGTACAGACAGGGGGAACATTCAGTACTTC. The encoded protein is CASSTDRGNIQYF.

This chain connects TRBV18 to TRBJ2-1; D perhaps matches TRBD2 (5 bases). CDR1 KGHSH and CDR2 LQKENI come from the germline V gene. V lost 6 bases to trimming and J lost 4 bases, with 16 bases between them. The CDR3 spans 15 residues. CDR3 coding DNA: TGTGCCAGCTCTCCGGCGGGCCTGAGTTACAATGAGCAGTTCTTC. Translated: CASSPAGLSYNEQFF.

The CDR3 loop is CASSIRGLTQTPVRFF. The CDR3 bases are TGTGCCAGTAGTATCCGTGGGCTCACACAGACCCCCGTCCGGTTCTTC. The chain uses TRBV19 and TRBJ2-1; no clear D gene. There are 16 residues in the CDR3. Trimming took off 3 bases at V and 15 bases at J, with 27 bases between the two ends. From germline, CDR1 is LNHDA and CDR2 SQIVND (reference sequence).

V is TRBV25-1 and J is TRBJ1-4; D ambiguous. V was trimmed by 4 bases and J by 0 bases, leaving 9 bases between them. This CDR3 is 15 amino acids long. Germline CDR1 MGHDK, CDR2 SYGVNS. CDR3 DNA: TGTGCCAGCAGTGGCCCGGTGGCAACTAATGAAAAACTGTTTTTT. Translated: CASSGPVATNEKLFF.

V and J are TRBV6-6 and TRBJ2-3, with TRBD2 matching 13 bases. From germline, CDR1 is MNHNY and CDR2 SVGAGI (reference sequence). The CDR3 runs to 20 residues. V lost 6 bases to trimming and J lost 4 bases; unmatched junction nucleotides: 19. CDR3 sequence reads: CASSRRPRLGLAGLSDTQYF. In DNA, the CDR3 is TGTGCCAGCAGCAGGCGACCCAGATTGGGACTAGCGGGATTGTCAGATACGCAGTATTTT.

The gene calls are TRBV19 and TRBJ2-2, with D maybe TRBD1 (6 bases). The CDR3 covers 16 residues. The V gene's germline CDR1 is LNHDA and CDR2 SQIVND (reference sequence). V dropped 3 bases and J dropped 5 bases, with 16 bases sitting between them. This CDR3 reads CASSISGVRRTGELFF. The DNA of the CDR3 is TGTGCCAGTAGTATTTCAGGGGTGAGGAGGACCGGGGAGCTGTTTTTT. The full variable domain, in which reference TRBV19 and TRBJ2-2 provide the parts outside the CDR3, is DGGITQSPKYLFRKEGQNVTLSCEQNLNHDAMYWYRQDPGQGLRLIYYSQIVNDFQKGDIAEGYSVSREKKESFPLTVTSAQKNPTAFYLCASSISGVRRTGELFFGEGSRLTVL.

This chain links TRBV6-4 with TRBJ2-3; maybe TRBD1 (5 bases). Germline V gene sequence: CDR1 MRHNA, CDR2 SNTAGT. V was clipped by 0 bases and J by 4 bases, with 11 bases between them. The CDR3 length is 15 residues. The CDR3 is CASSDSGLVADTQYF. The CDR3 nucleotides are TGTGCCAGCAGTGACTCGGGGCTAGTTGCAGATACGCAGTATTTT.

This CDR3 is CASSLGGQGYQPQHF. As DNA, the CDR3 is TGTGCCAGCAGTTTGGGGGGACAGGGGTATCAGCCCCAGCATTTT. The chain links TRBV28 to TRBJ1-5; TRBD1 matches 10 bases. V lost 3 bases, J lost 5 bases, and 4 bases stayed unmatched. Germline V gives CDR1 MDHEN, CDR2 SYDVKM. This CDR3 contains 15 residues.

The rearrangement joins TRBV9 to TRBJ2-1, with D possibly TRBD2 on 6 matching bases. Germline CDR1 is SGDLS and CDR2 is YYNGEE. CDR3 length equals 16 residues. Between the trimmed V and J ends, which lost 3 bases and 6 bases, there was a span of 19 bases. CDR3 nucleotides: TGTGCCAGCAGCGCGCCGACTAGTAGAGGAGGCAATGAGCAGTTCTTC. Translating it yields CASSAPTSRGGNEQFF. Looking up the rest from reference TRBV9 and TRBJ2-1 gives the full variable domain: DSGVTQTPKHLITATGQRVTLRCSPRSGDLSVYWYQQSLDQGLQFLIQYYNGEERAKGNILERFSAQQFPDLHSELNLSSLELGDSALYFCASSAPTSRGGNEQFFGPGTRLTVL.